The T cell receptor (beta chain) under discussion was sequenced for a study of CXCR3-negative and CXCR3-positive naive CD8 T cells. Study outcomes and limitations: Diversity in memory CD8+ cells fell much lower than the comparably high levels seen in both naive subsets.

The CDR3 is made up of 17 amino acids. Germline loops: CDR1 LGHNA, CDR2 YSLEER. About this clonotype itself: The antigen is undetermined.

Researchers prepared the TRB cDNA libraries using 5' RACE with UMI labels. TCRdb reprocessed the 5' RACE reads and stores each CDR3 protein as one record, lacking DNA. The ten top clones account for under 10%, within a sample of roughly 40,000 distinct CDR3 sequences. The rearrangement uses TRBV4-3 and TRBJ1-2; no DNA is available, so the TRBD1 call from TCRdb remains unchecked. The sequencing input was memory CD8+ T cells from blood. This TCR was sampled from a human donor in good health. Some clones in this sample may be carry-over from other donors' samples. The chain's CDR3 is CASSQDLGTETNYGYTF.